Shown below are 22 T cell receptor beta chains from a single sample sequenced in a study of blood T cell repertoires in COVID-19. The protocol was immunoSEQ multiplex PCR, while the TCRdb copy is restricted to in-frame clones and leaves out a portion. The table shows approximately 150,000 clones, with about 87% occurring only once. Material: peripheral blood. These receptors were taken from a woman between 50 and 59 years old with active or convalescent COVID-19.

V and J are TRBV27 and TRBJ2-1; 9 nucleotides align to TRBD2. The CDR3 consists of 15 residues. Germline assignment: CDR1 MNHEY and CDR2 SMNVEV (reference sequence). V gave up 3 bases and J gave up 4 bases; unmatched junction bases: 4. The CDR3 bases are TGTGCCAGCAGTTTTGGGGGACTAGCATACAATGAGCAGTTCTTC. Its protein product is CASSFGGLAYNEQFF.

This chain joins TRBV27 and TRBJ2-1; a possible D gene is TRBD1 (5 bases). Germline V gene sequence: CDR1 MNHEY, CDR2 SMNVEV (reference sequence). This CDR3 is 14 amino acids long. With 7 bases removed from V and 0 bases from J, the gap between germline ends came to 10 bases. The CDR3 region has the DNA TGTGCCAGCAAACAGGAGAGCTCCTACAATGAGCAGTTCTTC. As protein: CASKQESSYNEQFF.

The V gene is TRBV12-5, the J gene TRBJ2-5; 9 bases map to TRBD2. Germline lookup yields CDR1 LGHNT and CDR2 FRNRAP. The V gene end was trimmed by 1 base and the J gene end by 2 bases; junction bases not matched to a gene: 14. The CDR3 sequence is 19 residues long. CDR3 in amino acids: CASGLAWTSENFGQETQYF. Here the CDR3 DNA reads TGTGCTAGTGGTTTGGCATGGACTAGCGAGAACTTTGGGCAAGAGACCCAGTACTTC.

As concerns this clone: At one boundary the junction diverges from the germline segment, which might be a read error. The chain uses TRBV7-7 and TRBJ2-5; D gene ambiguous. This CDR3 region has 15 residues. Germline lookup yields CDR1 SSHAT and CDR2 FNYEAQ (reference sequence). For the CDR3, the DNA is TGTGCTAGCAGCTTACTCTCAGGCTTCCAAGAGACCCAGTACTTC. This gives the protein CASSLLSGFQETQYF. Supplemented by reference TRBV7-7 and TRBJ2-5, the full variable domain reads GAGVSQSPRYKVTKRGQDVTLRCDPISSHATLYWYQQALGQGPEFLTYFNYEAQPDKSGLPSDRFSAERPEGSISTLTIQRTEQRDSAMYRCASSLLSGFQETQYFGPGTRLLVL.

This chain joins TRBV2 and TRBJ1-2; 7 bases agree with TRBD1. The V gene end was trimmed by 6 bases and the J gene end by 4 bases; junction bases not matched to a gene: 5. This CDR3 region has 13 residues. Germline V gene data show CDR1 as SNHLY and CDR2 as FYNNEI. CDR3 in DNA: TGTGCCAGCAGAGCCGGGACAGTCTATGGCTACACCTTC. This encodes CASRAGTVYGYTF.

The chain combines TRBV21-1 with TRBJ1-3. TRBV21-1 is shown as a pseudogene. This CDR3 has 15 residues. CDR3 amino acids: CASRRPNRSGNTIYF. The CDR3 bases are TGTGCCAGCAGGCGGCCGAACCGCTCTGGAAACACCATATATTTT.

CDR3 loop: CASSPDSLSYEQYF. CDR3 in DNA: TGTGCCAGCAGCCCCGACAGCTTATCCTACGAGCAGTACTTC. This chain joins TRBV14 and TRBJ2-7; possibly TRBD1 for D (5 bases). This CDR3 is built from 14 residues. Germline CDR1 and CDR2: SGHDN and FVKESK. V lost 4 bases to trimming and J lost 1 base, with 11 bases between them.

The chain is built from TRBV7-9 and TRBJ2-1; TRBD2 agrees at 9 bases. The germline V gene encodes CDR1 SEHNR and CDR2 FQNEAQ (reference sequence). Unmatched junction bases numbered 9, after V lost 1 base and J lost 11 bases. The CDR3 contains 15 residues. The CDR3 region is CASSLGSWAGGQQFF. The CDR3 nucleotides are TGTGCCAGCAGCTTAGGTTCCTGGGCGGGAGGGCAGCAGTTCTTC.

V usage is TRBV3-1 (or the pseudogene TRBV3-2) and J usage is TRBJ2-7; D call uncertain. V was shortened by 2 bases and J by 0 bases, with 14 bases between the two germline ends. This CDR3 is built from 16 residues. Germline V gene lookup returns CDR1 LGHDT and CDR2 YNNKEL (reference sequence). CDR3 sequence reads: CASSQRFGFGSYEQYF. As DNA, the CDR3 is TGTGCCAGCAGCCAACGCTTCGGGTTCGGCTCCTACGAGCAGTACTTC.

This chain links TRBV11-2 with TRBJ1-2; 7 bases match TRBD1. This CDR3 contains 16 residues. V shed 3 bases and J 0 bases; nucleotides not matched to a gene: 7. Per germline, CDR1 SGHAT and CDR2 FQNNGV. The DNA of the CDR3 is TGTGCCAGCAGCTTTGCCGGGACAGAAGCTAACTATGGCTACACCTTC. This gives the protein CASSFAGTEANYGYTF.

The chain carries TRBV25-1 and TRBJ2-5; possibly TRBD2 for D (5 bases). The CDR3 loop spans 17 amino acids. V lost 1 base and J lost 2, with 17 bases in between. From germline, CDR1 is MGHDK and CDR2 SYGVNS. The CDR3 nucleotides read TGTGCCAGCAGTGAATTGGTCTGGGAGATTGGACAAGAGACCCAGTACTTC. Encoded protein: CASSELVWEIGQETQYF.

The chain combines TRBV5-3 with TRBJ2-7, with no clear D. TRBV5-3 is labeled an ORF, and its function is uncertain. Trimming took 4 bases from V and 7 from J, leaving 9 bases between them. CDR3 length: 11 residues. The CDR3 bases are TGTGCCAGAAGCGCTGAGGTAGAGCAGTACTTC. It specifies CARSAEVEQYF.

The chain recombines TRBV30 with TRBJ2-1; TRBD2 matches at 12 bases. V was clipped by 0 bases and J by 6 bases; unmatched bases: 6. In germline, CDR1 is GTSNPN, CDR2 SVGIG (reference sequence). The CDR3 is 16 residues long. CDR3 amino acids: CAWSVPLAGGRNEQFF. In DNA form, the CDR3 reads TGTGCCTGGAGTGTACCCCTAGCGGGGGGGCGCAATGAGCAGTTCTTC.

Turning to this clone: Within the sample, other DNA sequences also encode this same CDR3. The gene calls are TRBV2 and TRBJ1-3, with 9 bases lining up with TRBD1. CDR3 length: 14 amino acids. The germline V gene has CDR1 SNHLY and CDR2 FYNNEI. After removal of 6 bases from V and 6 bases from J, the junction contained 6 bases not matched to a gene. This CDR3 is CASRRTGGVNTIYF. The DNA for the CDR3 is TGTGCCAGCAGGAGAACAGGGGGCGTAAACACCATATATTTT.

The rearrangement uses TRBV7-8 and TRBJ1-2; TRBD1 aligns across 9 bases. V shed 1 base and J 6 bases; nucleotides not matched to a gene: 9. CDR1 is SGHVS, CDR2 FQNEAQ, per germline. The CDR3 runs 16 residues. The CDR3 DNA follows: TGTGCCAGCAGCTTAGAAGGACAGGGGCCCGATGATGGCTACACCTTC. This codes for CASSLEGQGPDDGYTF.

The CDR3 bases are TGTGCCAGCAGTGAAGCTTTGCCAGGGGTAATACAAAATGAGCAGTTCTTC. It yields the protein CASSEALPGVIQNEQFF. The V call is TRBV6-1, the J call TRBJ2-1, with D tentatively TRBD1 (6 bases). CDR1 is MNHNS, CDR2 SASEGT, per germline. Trimming shortened V by 0 bases and J by 7 bases, and 19 bases separated the two germline ends. The CDR3 contains 17 residues.

In this sample, this clone turned up once. The chain is built from TRBV4-3 and TRBJ2-7; TRBD2 aligns across 11 bases. Germline lookup yields CDR1 LGHNA and CDR2 YSLEER. The CDR3 has 18 amino acids. V dropped 1 base and J dropped 4; count of bases not matched to a gene: 12. CDR3 DNA: TGCGCCAGCAGCCAAGGCCTAGAACTAGCGGGAGCCTCATACGAGCAGTACTTC. Protein: CASSQGLELAGASYEQYF.

The chain joins TRBV30 to TRBJ1-1, with a weak D call TRBD1 (5 bases). From germline, CDR1 is GTSNPN and CDR2 SVGIG (reference sequence). This CDR3 spans 13 amino acids. V was cut by 7 bases and J by 1 base, with 13 bases left in between. CDR3 residues: CASQAGPNTEAFF. Here the CDR3 DNA reads TGTGCCTCCCAGGCGGGGCCGAACACTGAAGCTTTCTTT.

The chain employs TRBV6-6 and TRBJ2-3; TRBD2 matches 8 bases. Trimming at V came to 6 bases and at J to 1 base, leaving 9 bases not matched to a gene. This CDR3 is built from 16 residues. Germline V gene lookup returns CDR1 MNHNY and CDR2 SVGAGI (reference sequence). The CDR3 DNA reads as TGTGCCAGCAGCTTAACTAGCGGTAGGGGCACAGATACGCAGTATTTT. Translating gives CASSLTSGRGTDTQYF.

The chain joins TRBV6-2 or TRBV6-3 to TRBJ1-4; 7 nucleotides agree with TRBD1. V was clipped by 6 bases and J by 3 bases; unmatched bases: 10. The CDR3 consists of 16 residues. The germline V gene encodes CDR1 MNHEY and CDR2 SVGEGT. CDR3 sequence: CASRPRDSPSNEKLFF. Here the CDR3 DNA reads TGTGCCAGCAGACCTCGGGACAGCCCGTCTAATGAAAAACTGTTTTTT.

This rearrangement joins TRBV7-8 to TRBJ2-1, with 8 bases matching TRBD2. This CDR3 contains 16 residues. The junction had 4 bases not matched to a gene; V was cut back by 3 bases and J by 0 bases. Per germline, CDR1 SGHVS and CDR2 FQNEAQ. CDR3 nucleotide sequence: TGTGCCAGCAGCTTGGATAGCGGGATCTCCTACAATGAGCAGTTCTTC. Translation: CASSLDSGISYNEQFF.

This sequence joins TRBV5-5 and TRBJ2-7, with TRBD1 as a possible D gene (6 bases). The germline CDR1 and CDR2 sequences are SGHKS and YYEKEE (reference sequence). V was clipped by 5 bases and J by 3 bases, with 12 bases between them. The CDR3 sequence is 13 residues long. Here the CDR3 DNA reads TGTGCCAGCAGGGAAGGACAGATCTACGAGCAGTACTTC. Encoded protein: CASREGQIYEQYF.